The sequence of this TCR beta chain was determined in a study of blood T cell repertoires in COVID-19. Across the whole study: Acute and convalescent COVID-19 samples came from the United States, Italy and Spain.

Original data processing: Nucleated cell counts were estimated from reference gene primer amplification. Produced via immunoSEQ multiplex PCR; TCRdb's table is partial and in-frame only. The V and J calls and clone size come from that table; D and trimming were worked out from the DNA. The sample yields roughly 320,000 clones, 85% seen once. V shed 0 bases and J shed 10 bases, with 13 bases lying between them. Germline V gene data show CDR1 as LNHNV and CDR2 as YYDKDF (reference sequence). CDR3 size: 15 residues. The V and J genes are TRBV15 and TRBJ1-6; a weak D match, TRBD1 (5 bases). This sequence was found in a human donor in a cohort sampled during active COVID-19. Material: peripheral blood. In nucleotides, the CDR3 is TGTGCCACCAGCAGAGAAGGAGGGGCGGGATCACCCCTCCACTTT. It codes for CATSREGGAGSPLHF.